This T cell receptor beta chain was observed in a study of regulatory T cells in long-lasting Graves disease. Construction of TCR beta libraries relied on iRepertoire HTBI primers and on Arm-PCR targeting CDR3 regions. TCRdb itself ran the multiplex PCR reads through MiXCR, one entry per CDR3 protein. Of roughly 400,000 distinct CDR3 sequences detected, roughly 23% appear once; the ten largest clones hold roughly an eighth. The sample's time point: persistent/refractory GD, antithyroid drugs over 5 years with positive TRAb. PBMC RNA was the source of the TCR library. Sequences were derived from peripheral blood mononuclear cells (PBMCs), sampled when the disease was refractory, from a patient treated with antithyroid drugs. This clonotype was obtained from a female donor with Graves disease.

DNA for the CDR3: TGCAGCGTTGACTCCAGCGGTGGGACAGATACGCAGTATTTT. Translation gives CSVDSSGGTDTQYF. The rearrangement links TRBV29-1 to TRBJ2-3; a possible D gene is TRBD2 (5 bases). Trimming cost V 3 bases and J 3 bases, with 13 bases left between them. Germline CDR1 and CDR2: SQVTM and ANQGSEA. The CDR3 is 14 residues long.